This T cell receptor beta chain originates from a study of shared clonotypes between healthy human individuals. Across the study: Ranging from 18 to 49 in age, donors were a couple of women and three men. Broader study findings: What naive subsets generally showed was a larger estimated richness than memory subsets showed.

This clone was observed once. Antigen specificity is unknown. The protocol was immunoSEQ multiplex PCR, while the TCRdb copy is restricted to in-frame clones and leaves out a portion. The table shows more than 550,000 clones, with 80% to 95% occurring only once. There were only Caucasian adults among the donors, and all lived in Nashville, Tennessee. Germline lookup yields CDR1 MDHEN and CDR2 SYDVKM. The CDR3 runs to 17 residues. V lost 2 bases, J lost 1 base, and 17 bases lay in between. V gene TRBV28 combines with J gene TRBJ1-2; D is unresolved. Sequencing used memory CD8+ T cells from PBMCs. Specified subset: CD45RO+ cells pooled with CCR7-negative TemRA cells. The TCR was taken from a young man in good health. Some clones in this sample may be carry-over from other donors' samples. CDR3: CASSLTSGPIFNYGYTF. The CDR3, as DNA: TGTGCCAGCAGTTTAACCAGCGGACCCATATTTAACTATGGCTACACCTTC.